The text below deals with one T cell receptor beta chain. As yet, its antigen is unknown. This record comes from a study of cytomegalovirus exposure and HLA in healthy donors. Study-wide findings and caveats: Follow-up analysis found HLA locus-dependent TCR association rates, highest for DRB1 and lowest for HLA-C. It was 160 or so TCR beta chains that were listed as cytomegalovirus-associated.

The PCR had 60 Vbeta and 13 Jbeta primers. Here immunoSEQ multiplex PCR was the method, and the copy in TCRdb shows in-frame clones only, minus some. This table holds around 230,000 clones, approximately 85% found once. The V and J ends lost 1 base and 0 bases respectively, with 11 bases between them. The length of the CDR3 is 16 residues. Looked up from germline, CDR1 is SGHRS and CDR2 is YFSETQ. This chain connects TRBV5-1 to TRBJ1-5; D uncertain. This clonotype was obtained from a girl aged 2 to 10 in good health and CMV-seronegative. Sequenced material: PBMCs. The CDR3 here is CASSLWAASSNQPQHF. The CDR3 DNA follows: TGCGCCAGCAGCTTGTGGGCAGCCTCTAGCAATCAGCCCCAGCATTTT.